A single sample is the source of the 24 T cell receptor beta chains below, sequenced in a study of response to subunit inactivated influenza vaccine. TCRdb fed the RT-PCR reads into MiXCR, producing one record per CDR3 protein. The profile shows roughly 620,000 distinct CDR3 sequences, about 11% of them singletons. In addition, the sample was reused for a study of T cells expressing NK-cell markers. This second study says: 5'RACE template switching with UMIs generated TCR beta cDNA.

The sequencing used PBMCs from blood, collected on the day of vaccination. These receptors all come from a man aged 45 to 65 who received an inactivated influenza vaccine.

This chain joins TRBV28 and TRBJ1-1; 7 bases line up with TRBD1. Trimming took 6 bases from V and 10 from J; bases not matched to a gene: 5. The germline V gene has CDR1 MDHEN and CDR2 SYDVKM. The CDR3 consists of 11 residues. Written as DNA, the CDR3 is TGTGCCAGCAGACAGACAGGGCGAGCTTTCTTT. This codes for CASRQTGRAFF.

This clonotype was detected only a few times. The chain employs TRBV20-1 and TRBJ2-1, with D unresolved. V lost 0 bases to trimming and J lost 4 bases, with 10 bases between them. The CDR3 is 14 amino acids. Germline V lookup: CDR1 DFQATT, CDR2 SNEGSKA (reference sequence). CDR3 coding DNA: TGCAGTGCTAGAGATTTTGGAATTTACAATGAGCAGTTCTTC. This gives the protein CSARDFGIYNEQFF.

The table lists this clonotype with a few counts. The chain combines TRBV7-2 with TRBJ2-7, with D maybe TRBD2 (6 bases). The CDR3 sequence is 14 residues long. In germline, CDR1 is SGHTA, CDR2 FQGNSA. With 3 bases removed from V and 2 bases from J, the gap between germline ends came to 11 bases. CDR3 loop: CASSFLASTYEQYF. The DNA of the CDR3 is TGTGCCAGCAGCTTCCTAGCGAGTACCTACGAGCAGTACTTC.

This clonotype turned up a few times. This rearrangement joins TRBV6-5 to TRBJ2-2, with TRBD2 matching 7 bases. The germline V gene has CDR1 MNHEY and CDR2 SVGAGI. This CDR3 is 16 amino acids long. J gave up 0 bases and V 0 bases, and 1 base lay outside the gene matches. CDR3 region: CASSYSGRANTGELFF. In DNA form, the CDR3 reads TGTGCCAGCAGTTACTCGGGGAGGGCGAACACCGGGGAGCTGTTTTTT.

The chain joins TRBV7-8 to TRBJ2-5; TRBD1 matches at 9 bases. The germline CDR1 and CDR2 sequences are SGHVS and FQNEAQ. This CDR3 region has 15 residues. The ends lost 5 bases at V and 6 bases at J; junction bases unmatched: 10. The DNA for the CDR3 is TGTGCCAGCAGCGCGAACGACAGGGGGGAAAAGACCCAGTACTTC. It specifies CASSANDRGEKTQYF.

This clonotype has just a few counts. The chain couples TRBV4-3 to TRBJ1-2; D perhaps matches TRBD1 (6 bases). V was clipped by 0 bases and J by 7 bases, with 12 bases between them. The V gene's germline CDR1 is LGHNA and CDR2 YSLEER. The CDR3 covers 14 residues. CDR3 sequence: CASSQDPGAGGYTF. DNA for the CDR3: TGCGCCAGCAGCCAAGATCCAGGGGCGGGTGGCTACACCTTC.

This clonotype has a handful of counts. J is TRBJ1-1 and V is TRBV4-2; possibly TRBD1 for D (6 bases). Germline V gene sequence: CDR1 LGHNA, CDR2 YNFKEQ. Trimming removed 8 bases from V and 8 bases from J, with 21 bases in between. CDR3 size: 14 residues. The CDR3: CASSTVGGQIEAFF. DNA of the CDR3: TGTGCCAGCTCAACCGTTGGGGGGCAGATCGAAGCTTTCTTT.

The chain employs TRBV12-3 or TRBV12-4 and TRBJ2-1; no clear D gene. With 2 bases removed from V and 9 bases from J, the gap between germline ends came to 11 bases. This CDR3 contains 13 residues. The CDR3 here is CASSLSQAAEQFF. CDR3 nucleotides: TGTGCCAGCAGTTTAAGCCAGGCCGCTGAGCAGTTCTTC.

This clonotype appeared a few times. This chain connects TRBV7-9 to TRBJ1-4; D is unclear. CDR3 size: 17 residues. CDR1 and CDR2 from the germline V gene are SEHNR and FQNEAQ (reference sequence). Trimming cost V 5 bases and J 0 bases, with 16 bases left between them. The CDR3 bases are TGTGCCAGCAGCCAAAAGTCCGGTGGGGCAACTAATGAAAAACTGTTTTTT. It encodes CASSQKSGGATNEKLFF.

This clonotype was seen only a few times. This rearrangement joins TRBV5-1 to TRBJ1-1, with TRBD1 matching over 8 bases. There are 18 residues in the CDR3. Per germline, CDR1 SGHRS and CDR2 YFSETQ. Trimming at V came to 5 bases and at J to 0 bases, leaving 15 bases not matched to a gene. The CDR3 loop reads CASSHRTGTNFLNTEAFF. The CDR3 DNA reads as TGCGCCAGCAGTCACAGGACAGGGACTAATTTCTTGAACACTGAAGCTTTCTTT.

This sequence joins TRBV20-1 and TRBJ1-4, with no clear D. The CDR3 runs to 14 residues. Germline lookup yields CDR1 DFQATT and CDR2 SNEGSKA (reference sequence). V was trimmed by 7 bases and J by 0 bases, leaving 12 bases between them. The CDR3 spells CSGGSAATNEKLFF. DNA for the CDR3: TGCAGTGGCGGATCTGCCGCAACTAATGAAAAACTGTTTTTT.

A few counts support this clonotype. The chain couples TRBV5-1 to TRBJ2-5; D uncertain. The CDR3 covers 13 residues. Germline CDR1 SGHRS, CDR2 YFSETQ. Between the trimmed V and J ends, which lost 2 bases and 2 bases, there was a span of 7 bases. In DNA, the CDR3 is TGCGCCAGCAGCTTTTCGTTGCAAGAGACCCAGTACTTC. This encodes CASSFSLQETQYF.

This clonotype was seen more than once but under ten times. This sequence joins TRBV20-1 and TRBJ2-3; 11 bases map to TRBD2. Per germline, CDR1 DFQATT and CDR2 SNEGSKA (reference sequence). The CDR3 loop spans 14 amino acids. V shed 5 bases, J shed 5 bases, and the junction held 6 bases outside the gene matches. The CDR3 DNA is TGCAGTGCTTTGACTAGCGGGAATGGAGATACGCAGTATTTT. This translates into CSALTSGNGDTQYF.

V is TRBV5-1 and J is TRBJ2-7, with D hard to call. The CDR3 loop spans 13 amino acids. The germline CDR1 and CDR2 sequences are SGHRS and YFSETQ. V lost 0 bases and J 3 bases, leaving 7 bases between the germline ends. The CDR3 loop reads CASSLVIGYEQYF. The CDR3, as DNA: TGCGCCAGCAGCTTGGTCATAGGCTACGAGCAGTACTTC.

This clonotype was detected only a few times. The J gene is TRBJ2-1, the V gene TRBV14, with D unresolved. The CDR3 consists of 12 residues. The germline V gene has CDR1 SGHDN and CDR2 FVKESK. Trimming removed 0 bases at V and 12 bases at J, with 9 bases between. For the CDR3, the DNA is TGTGCCAGCAGCCAAGATTCCTATCGGCAGTTCTTC. Protein product: CASSQDSYRQFF.

This clonotype was seen a few times. The CDR3 reads CASSRMMGGELFF. In DNA form, the CDR3 reads TGTGCCAGCAGCCGGATGATGGGCGGGGAGCTGTTTTTT. J is TRBJ2-2 and V is TRBV7-9; D remains ambiguous. Germline lookup yields CDR1 SEHNR and CDR2 FQNEAQ (reference sequence). Trimming shortened V by 5 bases and J by 7 bases, and 11 bases separated the two germline ends. The CDR3 length is 13 residues.

This clonotype was seen a few times. Written as DNA, the CDR3 is TGCGCCAGCAGCTTGGAGGCAGGGCGGACTGAAGCTTTCTTT. This codes for CASSLEAGRTEAFF. The chain couples TRBV5-1 to TRBJ1-1; D perhaps matches TRBD1 (5 bases). The CDR3 runs to 14 residues. The germline V and J ends were trimmed by 0 bases and 5 bases, with 11 bases remaining between them. Germline CDR1 and CDR2: SGHRS and YFSETQ.

The chain employs TRBV7-9 and TRBJ1-2; maybe TRBD1 (6 bases). The germline CDR1 and CDR2 sequences are SEHNR and FQNEAQ (reference sequence). The CDR3 is 15 residues long. Trimming shortened V by 1 base and J by 4 bases, and 13 bases separated the two germline ends. CDR3 nucleotides: TGTGCCAGCAGCTTAGTCCTAACAGGGAGCTATGGCTACACCTTC. This translates into CASSLVLTGSYGYTF.

This clonotype was found a few times. This chain links TRBV7-2 with TRBJ1-3; no clear D gene. Trimming cost V 3 bases and J 8 bases, with 14 bases left between them. The CDR3 runs 14 residues. Germline V gene sequence: CDR1 SGHTA, CDR2 FQGNSA. The CDR3 reads CASSFSARKDTIYF. DNA for the CDR3: TGTGCCAGCAGCTTTTCGGCGAGGAAGGACACCATATATTTT.

V is TRBV25-1 and J is TRBJ2-7, with D tentatively TRBD1 or TRBD2 (5 bases each). Germline V gene data show CDR1 as MGHDK and CDR2 as SYGVNS. CDR3 length equals 16 residues. The V and J ends lost 6 bases and 1 base respectively, with 19 bases between them. The CDR3 is CASRNRTGTFSYEQYF. The CDR3 DNA sequence: TGTGCCAGCAGGAATCGCACCGGGACCTTTTCCTACGAGCAGTACTTC.

The chain recombines TRBV11-2 with TRBJ2-5; D may be TRBD2 (6 bases). The CDR3 loop spans 15 amino acids. Trimming pared 5 bases from V and 2 bases from J, leaving 15 bases between. In germline, CDR1 is SGHAT, CDR2 FQNNGV. Written as DNA, the CDR3 is TGTGCCAGCAGCCCCTTCCACGGGAGACAAGAGACCCAGTACTTC. Translated, it gives CASSPFHGRQETQYF.

This clonotype turned up a few times. This chain uses TRBV6-1 with TRBJ2-1; tentative D call: TRBD2 (6 bases). The germline CDR1 and CDR2 sequences are MNHNS and SASEGT. Trimming took 6 bases from V and 0 from J, leaving 12 bases between them. This CDR3 comprises 15 residues. In DNA, the CDR3 is TGTGCCAGCAGACGTAGCGGAAACTCCTACAATGAGCAGTTCTTC. Translating it yields CASRRSGNSYNEQFF.

This clonotype was picked up a small number of times. J is TRBJ2-7 and V is TRBV18; 8 nucleotides align to TRBD1. With 2 bases clipped from V and 8 bases from J, the junction kept 11 bases outside the gene matches. There are 15 residues in the CDR3. Germline V CDR1 and CDR2: KGHSH, LQKENI. The CDR3 sequence: CASSPGQGLPVQQYF. The CDR3 DNA sequence: TGTGCCAGCTCACCAGGACAGGGTCTCCCCGTCCAGCAGTACTTC.

This clonotype came up a few times. This chain links TRBV20-1 with TRBJ2-4, with TRBD2 identical over 14 bases. After removal of 2 bases from V and 1 base from J, the junction contained 13 bases not matched to a gene. This CDR3 is 20 amino acids long. Germline V gene lookup returns CDR1 DFQATT and CDR2 SNEGSKA (reference sequence). CDR3 in amino acids: CSARSRAGTSGSMAKNIQYF. CDR3 DNA sequence: TGCAGTGCTAGAAGCCGTGCCGGGACTAGCGGGAGTATGGCCAAAAACATTCAGTACTTC.